This TCR beta chain was retrieved from a study of blood T cell repertoires in COVID-19. Study details: Collection of acute and convalescent COVID-19 samples took place in the United States, Italy and Spain.

In the study's own analysis: Amplifying reference gene primers gave estimates of nucleated cell counts. Produced via immunoSEQ multiplex PCR; TCRdb's table is partial and in-frame only. V and J calls and clone size follow that table, whereas D and trimming were derived from the DNA. There are over 110,000 clones in the sample; roughly 83% occur only once, and approximately 5% lies in the top ten. Germline V gene sequence: CDR1 SGHNT, CDR2 YYREEE (reference sequence). V dropped 3 bases and J dropped 4; count of bases not matched to a gene: 3. The CDR3 has 16 residues. The chain couples TRBV5-4 to TRBJ2-3; TRBD2 matches at 15 bases. The clonotype originates from a man in his forties with acute COVID-19. Sequencing used PBMCs or T cells enriched from blood (not recorded which). The CDR3 spells CASSSGLAGGADTQYF. The CDR3 coding sequence is TGTGCCAGCAGCTCAGGACTAGCGGGAGGGGCAGATACGCAGTATTTT.